This note documents a single TCR beta chain sequence. Germline CDR1 is LNHNV and CDR2 is YYDKDF (reference sequence). The V segment lost 6 bases and the J segment 6 bases; nucleotides outside the gene matches: 15. This CDR3 spans 16 amino acids. What was sequenced were expressed TCRB transcripts, since all of the isolated RNA had been reverse transcribed. Generated by immunoSEQ multiplex PCR, the TCRdb table keeps only in-frame clones and is missing some. The sample lists about 340,000 clones; roughly 8% were seen once. This specimen belongs to a study of beta chain features in type 1 diabetes. The sequencing sample was made of central memory CD4+ T cells from blood. The chain employs TRBV15 and TRBJ2-7; TRBD1 aligns across 9 bases. The receptor was isolated from a young woman in good health. CDR3 in DNA: TGTGCCACCAGAGATGGGGGACCGGGACAGGGCCCCGAGCAGTACTTC. Translating it yields CATRDGGPGQGPEQYF.